This T cell receptor (beta chain) emerged from a study of long-term antiretroviral therapy in people with HIV (dated 2022 in TCRdb). Notes on the research overall: The earliest samples were collected roughly a decade before the 2015 WHO recommendation for immediate ART, at a time when ART was usually postponed until CD4 counts fell. Whether ART initiation and durable HIV suppression were associated with changes in peripheral blood TRB repertoire composition and diversity was tested in a retrospective serial study. No cross-contamination during QIAcube processing turned up in test extractions that ran a monoclonal T-cell line alongside around 34 polyclonal samples. Among the 30 to 35 participants with HIV, over nine were female. A total of fewer than 250 cryopreserved PBMC samples came from roughly 30 adults with confirmed HIV infection and were collected serially over a mean of about six years (range 1-12). General study outcomes and caveats: Compared with controls, HIV repertoires had narrower CDR3 length ranges, and the network structure pointed to an antigen-experienced repertoire that shifted only slightly toward naive after ART. Unsorted PBMC were profiled instead of sorted CD4+ and CD8+ T cells because pre-ART samples had limited cell numbers. Expanded TRB clones identified before ART initiation dominated the repertoire across all time points, though the dominance fluctuated and decreased in many PLHIV after ART. Since PBMC availability was limited, sequencing covered only the TCR beta chain, with no alpha chain pairing. Starting ART was linked to a significant rise in TRB diversity, yet even after long-term ART the diversity remained significantly lower than in transplant donor controls. The samples span the years 2004 to 2017, and the ART regimens used at that time may not be as effective as current regimens. Inferences about post-ART repertoire changes are limited because no data were available on ART adherence, viral resistance or therapy changes.

Concerning this clone itself: Its binding antigen is unknown. There are no base qualities to consult, and no much larger clone falls within one base.

To be included, a participant needed at least one PBMC sample from before ART initiation plus at least two post-ART samples. Treatment was received in the United States of America by all participants with HIV. Before DNA extraction, cryopreserved samples containing 1-10 million PBMC were thawed and washed. At the time of the earliest PBMC sample, participants with HIV were aged between roughly 20 and 55 years. PBMC samples from each participant spanned 1-4 timepoints before ART initiation and 2-8 timepoints after ART initiation, with a median of 7 samples. For every participant, serial HIV viral load, CD4+ T-cell count, ART history and demographic data were obtained. Genomic DNA was extracted from unsorted PBMC with a Qiagen kit on a QIAcube, processed in batches of 12 samples. The immunoSEQ hsTCRB v3.0 assay was used at survey level resolution to sequence the TRB variable region. TRB sequencing targeted a depth of about 35,000-50,000 T-cell genomes per sample. Pooled TRB libraries were sequenced on an Illumina MiSeq with a v3 150-cycle kit. The authors' analysis ran thus. Repertoire analysis was performed in R inside a reproducible Nextflow workflow that covered QC, data transformation and analysis. LymphoSeq2, an R package for AIRR-Seq data exploration, was used to implement custom analyses. A few samples yielding fewer than 5000 total TRB sequences were excluded, leaving 150 to 200 analyzed HIV repertoires. Among the 170 to 200 retained HIV repertoires, 55 to 60 were collected before ART initiation and more than 120 after ART initiation. Each repertoire was downsampled to 5000 TRB nucleotide sequences, and summary statistics were averaged across 100 downsampling iterations. The analysis kept only TRB sequences whose CDR3 regions were at least seven amino acids long. Diversity was measured with a Shannon entropy-derived clonality score and the Gini coefficient. In the repertoire networks, any two of the top 5000 CDR3 amino acid sequences were connected whenever the two sequences differed by an edit distance of one. For TRB CDR3 amino acid sequences, GLIPH2 was used to predict antigen specificity groups and MHC restriction. Known CMV, EBV, HIV or tissue antigen associations were flagged by matching CDR3 amino acid sequences against VDJdb and McPAS-TCR. Pre-ART, post-ART and control groups were compared with Wilcoxon signed-rank tests and Holm-Bonferroni correction. Not all clones reach the TCRdb copy of this immuneACCESS table, which keeps in-frame sequences only. Checked studies attribute under half of the gap to unresolved V genes and leave the rest unexplained. The D gene and trimming were derived from the DNA, and the V and J assignments and clone size from that table. This sample has 15,000 to 20,000 clones in its table, and approximately 95% of those were observed once. The ten top clones hold roughly 1.3% of the sample.

The receptor was derived from a man in his thirties or forties with HIV. The starting material was unsorted PBMCs, obtained less than 12 years after starting antiretroviral therapy.

The base sequence is TGTGCCAGCAGTTCTCCGGGTCGCTCCTACGAGCAGTACTTC. The translation is CASSSPGRSYEQYF. This receptor chain uses TRBV6-1 and TRBJ2-7, with the D gene uncertain. CDR1 MNHNS and CDR2 SASEGT are derived from the germline V gene. Reading from cysteine to phenylalanine, the CDR3 counts 14 amino acids. The kept DNA is CDR3 alone, 42 bases in frame from the first base. Trimming at the junction amounts to 5 bases on V and 0 bases on J, and the germline ends lie 11 bases apart.